What follows are 5 T cell receptor beta chains derived from one specimen sequenced in a study of Graves' ophthalmopathy and Graves' hyperthyroidism. TCR beta CDR3 regions were amplified from RNA transcripts. HTBI primers were used in a first-round RT-PCR, which preceded a second-round multiplex PCR. One entry per CDR3 protein results from TCRdb running MiXCR on the multiplex PCR reads. The sample holds roughly 300,000 distinct CDR3 sequences; under 20% are singletons and the top ten take 9% to 15%. Sequencing was done on a sample of peripheral blood. All receptors derive from an adult man with Graves' ophthalmopathy.

The chain joins TRBV5-1 to TRBJ2-7; 9 nucleotides agree with TRBD2. V gave up 4 bases and J gave up 5 bases; unmatched junction bases: 13. There are 16 residues in the CDR3. Germline lookup yields CDR1 SGHRS and CDR2 YFSETQ. DNA for the CDR3: TGCGCCAGCAGCGGAACTCCGGGACTAGCTCGGGACGAGCAGTACTTC. Translation gives CASSGTPGLARDEQYF.

Only a few counts were recorded for this clonotype. A read error may explain this, as a much larger clone is one base away. The final CDR3 position lacks the conserved phenylalanine or tryptophan, pointing to a likely read error. V is TRBV11-2 and J is TRBJ2-5; D is perhaps TRBD1 or TRBD2 (5 bases each). Germline loops: CDR1 SGHAT, CDR2 FQNNGV. This CDR3 spans 12 amino acids. Trimming cost V 7 bases and J 5 bases, with 11 bases left between them. The chain's CDR3 is CASIRDGETQYL. The CDR3 nucleotides read TGTGCCAGCATCCGGGACGGGGAGACCCAGTACCTC.

This sequence joins TRBV19 and TRBJ1-1; D is uncertain. Trimming pared 6 bases from V and 1 base from J, leaving 9 bases between. Germline V gene data show CDR1 as LNHDA and CDR2 as SQIVND (reference sequence). The CDR3 is 13 residues long. The CDR3 sequence: CASSPPENTEAFF. The CDR3, as DNA: TGTGCCAGTAGCCCGCCAGAGAACACTGAAGCTTTCTTT.

This clonotype was seen ten or more times. This chain links TRBV7-2 with TRBJ1-5; D unresolved. CDR1 is SGHTA, CDR2 FQGNSA, per germline. This CDR3 comprises 15 residues. Trimming took 6 bases from V and 1 from J, leaving 13 bases between them. CDR3 amino acids: CASSSNRLSNQPQHF. The CDR3 DNA reads as TGTGCCAGCAGTTCAAATCGGTTAAGCAATCAGCCCCAGCATTTT.

This clonotype was counted ten times or more. The chain couples TRBV7-9 to TRBJ2-7, with TRBD2 matching 7 bases. The CDR3 length is 15 residues. Germline CDR1 reads SEHNR; CDR2 reads FQNEAQ (reference sequence). V shed 2 bases and J 4 bases; nucleotides not matched to a gene: 8. In nucleotides, the CDR3 is TGTGCCAGCAGCTTATTAAGCGGCGGGGGATACGAGCAGTACTTC. The encoded protein is CASSLLSGGGYEQYF.